This T cell receptor beta chain came from a study of blood T cell repertoires in COVID-19. Sequenced by immunoSEQ multiplex PCR; TCRdb stores in-frame clones only, minus some. The sample consists of about 24,000 clones, 75% to 85% of them appearing once. The sample comprised peripheral blood. This TCR came from a woman between 70 and 85 years old with COVID-19, enrolled during active disease.

For the CDR3, the DNA is TGTGCCACCAGCAGTGACGGGAACTATGGCTACACCTTC. As protein: CATSSDGNYGYTF. The chain combines TRBV15 with TRBJ1-2; no reliable D call. This CDR3 region has 13 residues. With 3 bases removed from V and 2 bases from J, the gap between germline ends came to 7 bases. CDR1 is LNHNV and CDR2 is YYDKDF in the germline V gene (reference sequence).